This record concerns one T cell receptor (beta chain) sequence. Assay used: immunoSEQ multiplex PCR; TCRdb lists only in-frame clones, some missing. This sample has approximately 200,000 clones, with under 90% found just once. The sample belongs to a study of blood T cell repertoires in COVID-19. CDR1 is SGHRS, CDR2 YFSETQ, per germline. The CDR3 is made up of 16 amino acids. V lost 0 bases and J lost 1; bases outside the gene matches: 0. Material: peripheral blood. The receptor was derived from a person aged 65 to 85 with COVID-19, enrolled during active disease. The chain carries TRBV5-1 and TRBJ2-2; TRBD2 agrees at 10 bases. CDR3 sequence reads: CASSLGLAGNTGELFF. In DNA form, the CDR3 reads TGCGCCAGCAGCTTGGGACTAGCGGGGAACACCGGGGAGCTGTTTTTT.